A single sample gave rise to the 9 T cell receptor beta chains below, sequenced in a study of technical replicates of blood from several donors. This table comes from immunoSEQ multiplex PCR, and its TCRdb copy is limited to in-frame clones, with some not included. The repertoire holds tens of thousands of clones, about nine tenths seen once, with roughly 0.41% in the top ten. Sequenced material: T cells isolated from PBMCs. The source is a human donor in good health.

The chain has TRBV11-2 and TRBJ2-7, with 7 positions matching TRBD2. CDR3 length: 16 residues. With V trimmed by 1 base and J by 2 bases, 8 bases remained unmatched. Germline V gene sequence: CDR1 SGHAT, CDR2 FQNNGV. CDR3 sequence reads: CASSLGRDYFPYEQYF. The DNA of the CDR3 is TGTGCCAGCAGCTTAGGCCGGGACTATTTTCCCTACGAGCAGTACTTC. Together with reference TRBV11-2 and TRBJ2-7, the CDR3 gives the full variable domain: EAGVAQSPRYKIIEKRQSVAFWCNPISGHATLYWYQQILGQGPKLLIQFQNNGVVDDSQLPKDRFSAERLKGVDSTLKIQPAKLEDSAVYLCASSLGRDYFPYEQYFGPGTRLTVT.

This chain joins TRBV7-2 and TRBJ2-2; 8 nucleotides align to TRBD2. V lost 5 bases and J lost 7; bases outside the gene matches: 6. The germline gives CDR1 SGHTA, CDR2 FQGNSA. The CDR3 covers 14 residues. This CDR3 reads CASSVSGSNGELFF. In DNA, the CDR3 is TGTGCCAGCAGCGTCAGCGGGAGTAACGGGGAGCTGTTTTTT.

CDR3 region: CASSQNGQFF. The DNA for the CDR3 is TGTGCCAGCAGCCAAAACGGGCAGTTCTTC. The chain couples TRBV4-2 to TRBJ2-1; unclear D gene. Germline V gives CDR1 LGHNA, CDR2 YNFKEQ. CDR3 length: 10 amino acids. The V gene lost 2 bases and the J gene lost 12 bases, with 5 bases spanning the gap.

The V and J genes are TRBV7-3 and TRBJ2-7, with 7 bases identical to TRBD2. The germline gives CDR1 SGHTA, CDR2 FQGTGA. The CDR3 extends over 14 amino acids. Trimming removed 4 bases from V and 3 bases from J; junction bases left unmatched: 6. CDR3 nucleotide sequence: TGTGCCAGCAGCTCCTTAGGGAGGGGCTACGAGCAGTACTTC. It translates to CASSSLGRGYEQYF.

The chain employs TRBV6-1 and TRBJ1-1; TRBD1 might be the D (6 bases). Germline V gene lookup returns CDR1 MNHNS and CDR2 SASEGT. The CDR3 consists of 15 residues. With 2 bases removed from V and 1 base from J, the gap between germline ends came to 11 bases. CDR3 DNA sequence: TGTGCCAGCAGTGAATTAACAGGGCGGAACACTGAAGCTTTCTTT. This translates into CASSELTGRNTEAFF.

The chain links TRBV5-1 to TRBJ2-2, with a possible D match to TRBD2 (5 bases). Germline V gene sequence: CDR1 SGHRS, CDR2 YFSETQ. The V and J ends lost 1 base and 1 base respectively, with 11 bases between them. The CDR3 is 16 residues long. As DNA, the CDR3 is TGCGCCAGCAGCTTGAAACTAGAGATGAACACCGGGGAGCTGTTTTTT. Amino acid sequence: CASSLKLEMNTGELFF.

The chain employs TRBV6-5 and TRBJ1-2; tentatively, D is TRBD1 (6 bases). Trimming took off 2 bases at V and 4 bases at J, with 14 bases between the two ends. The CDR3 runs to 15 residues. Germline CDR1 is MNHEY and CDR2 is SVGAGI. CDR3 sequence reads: CASSYKSGAFYGYTF. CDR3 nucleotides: TGTGCCAGCAGTTACAAATCAGGGGCTTTCTATGGCTACACCTTC.

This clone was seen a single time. The CDR3 sequence: CASSASRLNYGYTF. CDR3 DNA: TGTGCCAGCAGTGCGTCGCGACTTAACTATGGCTACACCTTC. This rearrangement joins TRBV6-5 to TRBJ1-2; unclear D gene. Germline CDR1 and CDR2: MNHEY and SVGAGI. The V end was cut by 5 bases, the J end by 1 base, with 11 bases between. The CDR3 is made up of 14 amino acids.

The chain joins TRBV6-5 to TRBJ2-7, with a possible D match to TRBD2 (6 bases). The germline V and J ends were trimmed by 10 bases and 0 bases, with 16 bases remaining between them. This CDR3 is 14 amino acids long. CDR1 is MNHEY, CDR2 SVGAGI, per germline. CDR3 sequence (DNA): TGTGCCACCGAGGGCGGGACCTTCTCCTACGAGCAGTACTTC. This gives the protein CATEGGTFSYEQYF.